This is a list of T cell receptor beta chains from one sample in a study of chemoradiotherapy in HPV16-positive cancers. Profiled with immunoSEQ multiplex PCR; TCRdb holds only in-frame clones, not every one. The sample includes 15,000 or so clones, roughly 70% of them seen just once. The sequencing used tumor tissue, collected from a patient who underwent chemoradiotherapy. These receptors originate from a human donor with HPV-associated anogenital cancer. The CDR3 runs from the conserved cysteine through the conserved F or W. Each record gives: CDR3 protein, CDR3 DNA, D gene, V gene, J gene, clone size. A D gene is named only where the DNA matches it firmly. Clone size is stated in some rows and not others, as once, few, many or a class when expanded.

CASSYEVIDTEAFF	TGTGCCAGCAGTTACGAGGTGATAGACACTGAAGCTTTCTTT	-	TRBV6-6	TRBJ1-1	-
CASSPNVDHGETQYF	TGTGCCAGCAGCCCAAACGTGGACCATGGGGAGACCCAGTACTTC	-	TRBV5-4	TRBJ2-5	-
CASSTRGLYEQYF	TGTGCCAGCAGTACGAGGGGGCTCTACGAGCAGTACTTC	TRBD1	TRBV6-5	TRBJ2-7	once
CSVGGSNEQYF	TGCAGCGTTGGCGGGAGTAACGAGCAGTACTTC	TRBD2	TRBV29-1	TRBJ2-7	-
CASSQSGTPYEQYF	TGTGCCAGCAGCCAATCAGGGACACCCTACGAGCAGTACTTC	-	TRBV4-2	TRBJ2-7	-
CAWSRLAEMYNEQFF	TGTGCCTGGAGTAGGTTAGCGGAGATGTACAATGAGCAGTTCTTC	-	TRBV30	TRBJ2-1	once
CASSLAGTEAFF	TGTGCCAGCAGCTTAGCAGGGACTGAAGCTTTCTTT	-	TRBV7-9	TRBJ1-1	-
CAWSVQGPGTFF	TGTGCCTGGAGTGTTCAGGGCCCCGGGACTTTCTTT	-	TRBV30	TRBJ1-1	-
CSVYRTGERKLFF	TGCAGCGTTTATCGGACAGGGGAGCGAAAACTGTTTTTT	TRBD1	TRBV29-1	TRBJ1-4	once
CASRPGRQNTEAFF	TGTGCCAGCAGACCCGGACGGCAGAACACTGAAGCTTTCTTT	-	TRBV27	TRBJ1-1	-
CASRVRGKHNQPQHF	TGTGCCAGCAGGGTTAGGGGAAAGCATAATCAGCCCCAGCATTTT	-	TRBV6-4	TRBJ1-5	-